These 7 T cell receptor beta chains were sequenced from one sample in a study of cytomegalovirus exposure and HLA in healthy donors. The PCR ran on 60 Vbeta and 13 Jbeta primers. Sequenced by immunoSEQ multiplex PCR; TCRdb stores in-frame clones only, minus some. The sample consists of more than 150,000 clones, over 70% of them appearing once. The sequenced material came from PBMCs. The receptor source for this set is a man in his forties or fifties in good health and CMV-seronegative.

V usage is TRBV18 and J usage is TRBJ2-7; TRBD2 matches at 7 bases. Germline-derived CDR1 and CDR2 are KGHSH and LQKENI. The J segment lost 0 bases and the V segment lost 6 bases, leaving 8 bases of the junction unmatched. CDR3 length equals 15 residues. The CDR3 loop reads CASSPVGGGSYEQYF. In DNA, the CDR3 is TGTGCCAGCTCTCCGGTTGGCGGGGGCTCCTACGAGCAGTACTTC.

This clone turned up a few times. This chain joins TRBV19 and TRBJ1-1; no clear D. Trimming took off 5 bases at V and 3 bases at J, with 16 bases between the two ends. CDR3 size: 15 residues. The germline V gene has CDR1 LNHDA and CDR2 SQIVND (reference sequence). CDR3 nucleotides: TGTGCCAGTAGTCCTTCTGGGCAGGCCCACACTGAAGCTTTCTTT. Translation gives CASSPSGQAHTEAFF.

This clone has only a few counts. This chain connects TRBV10-1 to TRBJ2-4; 7 bases match TRBD2. Unmatched junction bases numbered 0, after V lost 3 bases and J lost 4 bases. The length of the CDR3 is 13 residues. Germline CDR1 and CDR2: WNHNN and SYGVQD (reference sequence). Written as DNA, the CDR3 is TGCGCCAGCAGTGACGGGGGGAAAAACATTCAGTACTTC. Translation gives CASSDGGKNIQYF.

The CDR3 reads CASSDNLVYGYTF. CDR3 in DNA: TGTGCCAGTAGTGACAATTTAGTCTATGGCTACACCTTC. The chain has TRBV19 and TRBJ1-2, with unresolved D. The CDR3 totals 13 residues. V was pared by 5 bases and J by 4 bases, with 11 bases between. From germline, CDR1 is LNHDA and CDR2 SQIVND (reference sequence).

V usage is TRBV5-1 and J usage is TRBJ1-4; a weak D match, TRBD1 (6 bases). Germline V gene data show CDR1 as SGHRS and CDR2 as YFSETQ. Trimming took 5 bases from V and 8 from J, leaving 25 bases between them. The CDR3 totals 17 residues. CDR3 in DNA: TGCGCCAGCAGACTTGGGACACCAGACTACCGTTCGGAAAAACTGTTTTTT. It is translated as CASRLGTPDYRSEKLFF.

V and J are TRBV30 and TRBJ2-7, with 12 nucleotides matching TRBD1. Germline CDR1 is GTSNPN and CDR2 is SVGIG (reference sequence). V gave up 8 bases and J gave up 0 bases; unmatched junction bases: 5. CDR3 length equals 14 residues. DNA of the CDR3: TGTGCCGGCTCGGGACAGGGGGCCTCCTACGAGCAGTACTTC. Translated: CAGSGQGASYEQYF. Variable domain in full (rest from reference TRBV30 and TRBJ2-7): SQTIHQWPATLVQPVGSPLSLECTVEGTSNPNLYWYRQAAGRGLQLLFYSVGIGQISSEVPQNLSASRPQDRQFILSSKKLLLSDSGFYLCAGSGQGASYEQYFGPGTRLTVT.

The CDR3 region is CASIGTPPDTQYF. The CDR3 DNA follows: TGCGCCAGCATTGGGACTCCCCCCGATACGCAGTATTTT. V and J are TRBV5-1 and TRBJ2-3, with a possible D match to TRBD2 (6 bases). This CDR3 region has 13 residues. Trimming stripped 6 bases from V and 6 bases from J, with 14 bases between. Germline V CDR1 and CDR2: SGHRS, YFSETQ.